The 22 T cell receptor beta chains below come from one sample, sequenced in a study of T cells in Graves' hyperthyroidism and ophthalmopathy. RNA transcripts yielded amplified TCR beta CDR3 regions. First-round RT-PCR of the TCR CDR3 relied on the HTBI primer set. TCRdb re-analysed the multiplex PCR reads in MiXCR, keeping a single row per CDR3 protein. The table lists some 370,000 distinct CDR3 sequences, about a sixth of them singletons. The sequenced sample consisted of blood. These receptors originate from a woman aged 30 to 39 with Graves' hyperthyroidism that later progressed to Graves' ophthalmopathy.

Note on this clonotype: With a much larger clone just one base away, this may be a read error. V and J are TRBV6-2 or TRBV6-3 and TRBJ2-2, with 9 bases fitting TRBD1. The CDR3 loop spans 14 amino acids. CDR1 is MNHEY and CDR2 is SVGEGT in the germline V gene. CDR3 amino acids: CTSSYRGRTGELFF. The CDR3 bases are TGTACCAGCAGTTACAGGGGGCGCACCGGGGAGCTGTTTTTT.

This clonotype was counted many times. The gene calls are TRBV5-1 and TRBJ1-4; D is uncertain. The V end lost 0 bases, the J end lost 4 bases, and 16 bases lay between the germline ends. CDR1 and CDR2 (germline): SGHRS, YFSETQ. The CDR3 has 17 amino acids. The chain's CDR3 is CASSLVGSAVDNEKLFF. As DNA, the CDR3 is TGCGCCAGCAGCTTGGTCGGCAGCGCCGTTGATAATGAAAAACTGTTTTTT.

This clonotype was observed many times. The gene calls are TRBV7-2 and TRBJ2-2, with D possibly matching TRBD2 (5 bases). Germline V CDR1 and CDR2: SGHTA, FQGNSA. V was shortened by 1 base and J by 3 bases, with 18 bases between the two germline ends. The CDR3 is made up of 18 amino acids. The CDR3 reads CASSLVGFGGRDTGELFF. For the CDR3, the DNA is TGTGCCAGCAGCTTAGTCGGGTTTGGCGGGCGCGACACCGGGGAGCTGTTTTTT.

The chain has TRBV6-2 or TRBV6-3 and TRBJ1-2; D gene ambiguous. In germline, CDR1 is MNHEY, CDR2 SVGEGT. Trimming cost V 7 bases and J 0 bases, with 9 bases left between them. The CDR3 spans 13 residues. Written as DNA, the CDR3 is TGTGCCAGCACAGTCAGTTCTAACTATGGCTACACCTTC. Translated: CASTVSSNYGYTF.

This clonotype was found many times. The J gene is TRBJ2-7, the V gene TRBV11-2; 7 bases align to TRBD2. The junction had 7 bases not matched to a gene; V was cut back by 4 bases and J by 4 bases. CDR3 size: 14 residues. Germline V gene data show CDR1 as SGHAT and CDR2 as FQNNGV. DNA for the CDR3: TGTGCCAGCAGCTGGGGGAGCGGGGAATACGAGCAGTACTTC. It is translated as CASSWGSGEYEQYF.

This clonotype was recorded a few times. The chain links TRBV27 to TRBJ1-1; weak D call: TRBD1 (5 bases). This CDR3 comprises 11 residues. CDR1 and CDR2 from the germline V gene are MNHEY and SMNVEV (reference sequence). V lost 11 bases and J lost 6, with 13 bases in between. The CDR3 DNA reads TGTGCCGTTCTCGCGGGGGCTGAAGCTTTCTTT. Translated, it gives CAVLAGAEAFF.

This clonotype was seen only a few times. This chain connects TRBV9 to TRBJ2-2; 9 bases fit TRBD1. The CDR3 sequence is 18 residues long. The germline CDR1 and CDR2 sequences are SGDLS and YYNGEE. Trimming removed 3 bases from V and 4 bases from J; junction bases left unmatched: 13. The CDR3 nucleotides are TGTGCCAGCAGCGCAACTAACCACAGGGGGCGTATCACCGGGGAGCTGTTTTTT. Translating gives CASSATNHRGRITGELFF.

Comments on this clonotype: The conserved phenylalanine or tryptophan normally closing the CDR3 is absent here, so this likely arose from a read error. The rearrangement uses TRBV11-2 and TRBJ1-3, with D perhaps TRBD1 (6 bases). CDR3 length: 14 amino acids. Germline V lookup: CDR1 SGHAT, CDR2 FQNNGV. V was clipped by 5 bases and J by 2 bases, with 10 bases between them. CDR3 in amino acids: CASSKQGAGNTIYI. CDR3 coding DNA: TGTGCCAGCAGCAAACAGGGTGCTGGAAACACCATATATATT.

This clonotype was seen more than once but under ten times. The chain is built from TRBV7-8 and TRBJ2-7, with D maybe TRBD2 (5 bases). Germline V gene data show CDR1 as SGHVS and CDR2 as FQNEAQ. Trimming removed 4 bases from V and 0 bases from J, with 10 bases in between. This CDR3 has 14 residues. The CDR3 here is CASSSLEVSYEQYF. CDR3 nucleotide sequence: TGTGCCAGCAGCTCACTAGAGGTCTCCTACGAGCAGTACTTC.

The chain links TRBV6-1 to TRBJ2-1, with D perhaps TRBD1 (6 bases). Germline assignment: CDR1 MNHNS and CDR2 SASEGT. Trimming removed 5 bases at V and 2 bases at J, with 13 bases between. The CDR3 is made up of 15 amino acids. The CDR3 spells CASSHTGTPYNEQFF. CDR3 bases: TGTGCCAGCAGTCATACCGGGACACCCTACAATGAGCAGTTCTTC.

The chain has TRBV6-1 and TRBJ1-5, with D possibly being TRBD1 (5 bases). CDR3 length: 16 amino acids. Germline V gene lookup returns CDR1 MNHNS and CDR2 SASEGT. V was trimmed by 7 bases and J by 0 bases, leaving 16 bases between them. The CDR3 protein is CASKSSGRYSNQPQHF. DNA of the CDR3: TGTGCCAGCAAATCCTCGGGGCGGTATAGCAATCAGCCCCAGCATTTT.

In nucleotides, the CDR3 is TGCGCCAGCAAGCCCTCAGGACGGAACTATGGCTACACCTTC. Protein: CASKPSGRNYGYTF. J is TRBJ1-2 and V is TRBV4-1, with D hard to call. CDR1 and CDR2 from the germline V gene are MGHRA and YSYEKL. Trimming pared 7 bases from V and 2 bases from J, leaving 14 bases between. This CDR3 is 14 amino acids long.

The chain carries TRBV3-1 and TRBJ2-3; 10 bases match TRBD1. CDR1 LGHDT and CDR2 YNNKEL come from the germline V gene (reference sequence). CDR3 size: 17 residues. V was pared by 6 bases and J by 5 bases, with 14 bases of the junction left unmatched. As DNA, the CDR3 is TGTGCCAGCAGTCAAATCCCGGGACAGGGGCCGATAGATACGCAGTATTTT. This codes for CASSQIPGQGPIDTQYF.

This clonotype was seen many times. V and J are TRBV28 and TRBJ2-5, with D perhaps TRBD1 or TRBD2 (6 bases each). The CDR3 covers 14 residues. Germline V CDR1 and CDR2: MDHEN, SYDVKM. Trimming left V 3 bases short and J 5 bases short, with 13 bases between. The CDR3 loop reads CASSLGGAGETQYF. CDR3 bases: TGTGCCAGCAGTTTGGGGGGCGCGGGGGAGACCCAGTACTTC.

This clonotype was seen at least ten times. V gene TRBV5-1 combines with J gene TRBJ2-3; 7 positions match TRBD2. Germline-derived CDR1 and CDR2 are SGHRS and YFSETQ. The CDR3 loop spans 17 amino acids. Trimming cost V 0 bases and J 0 bases; bases outside gene matches: 7. The CDR3 nucleotides are TGCGCCAGCAGCTTGGCGGTTCTTAGCGGGAGCACAGATACGCAGTATTTT. This codes for CASSLAVLSGSTDTQYF.

This clonotype was counted between two and nine times. CDR3 DNA sequence: TGTGCCAGCAGCCAGACAGTAAACTATGGCTACACCTTC. Residues: CASSQTVNYGYTF. The chain recombines TRBV5-6 with TRBJ1-2; D perhaps matches TRBD1 (5 bases). Trimming pared 4 bases from V and 2 bases from J, leaving 9 bases between. CDR3 length: 13 amino acids. CDR1 is SGHDT, CDR2 YYEEEE, per germline.

This clonotype was detected many times. The chain links TRBV19 to TRBJ2-2; 7 nucleotides match TRBD2. Germline V gives CDR1 LNHDA, CDR2 SQIVND (reference sequence). The CDR3 has 16 residues. With V trimmed by 4 bases and J by 0 bases, 5 bases remained unmatched. This CDR3 is CASSRLSGANTGELFF. The CDR3 DNA reads as TGTGCCAGTAGTAGACTGAGCGGGGCGAACACCGGGGAGCTGTTTTTT.

This clonotype was detected many times. The CDR3 DNA reads TGCAGTGCTAGTCTTCAGGGTTTAACAGATACGCAGTATTTT. Its protein product is CSASLQGLTDTQYF. V is TRBV20-1 and J is TRBJ2-3; D might be TRBD1 (5 bases). The CDR3 has 14 amino acids. CDR1 DFQATT and CDR2 SNEGSKA come from the germline V gene (reference sequence). Trimming took off 3 bases at V and 3 bases at J, with 13 bases between the two ends.

Ten or more counts support this clonotype. The rearrangement links TRBV6-1 to TRBJ2-2; D not certain. This CDR3 comprises 14 residues. Germline values: CDR1 MNHNS, CDR2 SASEGT. Trimming removed 7 bases at V and 5 bases at J, with 14 bases between. The CDR3 spells CASTIPSRTGELFF. DNA of the CDR3: TGTGCCAGCACAATCCCTAGTCGAACCGGGGAGCTGTTTTTT.

Only a few counts were recorded for this clonotype. The rearrangement joins TRBV20-1 to TRBJ2-3, with D tentatively TRBD1 (6 bases). CDR3 length: 14 residues. Germline CDR1 reads DFQATT; CDR2 reads SNEGSKA (reference sequence). V was trimmed by 1 base and J by 4 bases, leaving 12 bases between them. CDR3 in amino acids: CSARGGRGADTQYF. The DNA of the CDR3 is TGCAGTGCTAGAGGGGGCAGGGGCGCAGATACGCAGTATTTT.

The table lists this clonotype with a few counts. The gene calls are TRBV7-9 and TRBJ2-1; 12 nucleotides agree with TRBD2. V was pared by 5 bases and J by 9 bases, with 11 bases of the junction left unmatched. Germline V gene data show CDR1 as SEHNR and CDR2 as FQNEAQ (reference sequence). The CDR3 loop spans 16 amino acids. CDR3 sequence (DNA): TGTGCCAGCAGCGCCCCGACTAGCGGGGGTGTCGTTGAGCAGTTCTTC. Amino acid sequence: CASSAPTSGGVVEQFF. Full variable domain (remainder filled in from reference TRBV7-9 and TRBJ2-1): DTGVSQNPRHKITKRGQNVTFRCDPISEHNRLYWYRQTLGQGPEFLTYFQNEAQLEKSRLLSDRFSAERPKGSFSTLEIQRTEQGDSAMYLCASSAPTSGGVVEQFFGPGTRLTVL.

The table lists this clonotype with many counts. The chain links TRBV2 to TRBJ1-2; weak D call: TRBD1 (5 bases). The CDR3 is 13 residues long. Germline V gene data show CDR1 as SNHLY and CDR2 as FYNNEI. V lost 6 bases, J lost 3 bases, and 11 bases lay in between. The CDR3 coding sequence is TGTGCCAGCAGAGTGACAGTCGACTATGGCTACACCTTC. Translation: CASRVTVDYGYTF.